The 28 T cell receptor beta chains given below trace back to one sample, sequenced in a study of blood T cell repertoires in COVID-19. Repertoires were generated with immunoSEQ multiplex PCR, while TCRdb's copy carries only in-frame clones and drops some. The sample holds 150,000 or so clones, 88% seen once. The sequencing sample was made of peripheral blood. The receptor source for this set is a woman aged 65 to 85 with acute or convalescent COVID-19.

The V gene is TRBV18, the J gene TRBJ2-7, with 7 bases matching TRBD1. Germline-derived CDR1 and CDR2 are KGHSH and LQKENI. V was clipped by 5 bases and J by 5 bases; unmatched bases: 3. The CDR3 has 12 amino acids. The CDR3 DNA is TGTGCCAGCTCAAAGGGGACAGACGAGCAGTACTTC. This encodes CASSKGTDEQYF.

CDR3 protein: CSVEVWDRGPDTQYF. CDR3 nucleotides: TGCAGCGTTGAAGTCTGGGACAGGGGGCCCGATACGCAGTATTTT. The V call is TRBV29-1, the J call TRBJ2-3, with 12 bases that match TRBD1. The CDR3 runs to 15 residues. V dropped 1 base and J dropped 6; count of bases not matched to a gene: 5. Germline CDR1 is SQVTM and CDR2 is ANQGSEA.

The rearrangement joins TRBV3-1 (or the pseudogene TRBV3-2) to TRBJ1-1; tentatively, D is TRBD1 (5 bases). The length of the CDR3 is 15 residues. The germline V gene has CDR1 LGHDT and CDR2 YNNKEL (reference sequence). Trimming removed 2 bases at V and 2 bases at J, with 12 bases between. The chain's CDR3 is CASSQFSGGNTEAFF. In nucleotides, the CDR3 is TGTGCCAGCAGCCAATTTTCCGGGGGAAACACTGAAGCTTTCTTT.

The chain couples TRBV3-1 (or the pseudogene TRBV3-2) to TRBJ2-1, with a tentative D call TRBD1 (5 bases). V shed 3 bases and J shed 9 bases, with 6 bases lying between them. The length of the CDR3 is 11 residues. The germline gives CDR1 LGHDT, CDR2 YNNKEL (reference sequence). CDR3 region: CASSQDTEQFF. The CDR3 region has the DNA TGTGCCAGCAGCCAGGACACTGAGCAGTTCTTC.

V usage is TRBV28 and J usage is TRBJ1-6, with D unresolved. Germline CDR1 is MDHEN and CDR2 is SYDVKM. The CDR3 spans 15 residues. Trimming took off 4 bases at V and 7 bases at J, with 14 bases between the two ends. CDR3 residues: CASSSRTEWNSPLHF. The CDR3 DNA reads TGTGCCAGCAGTTCCAGAACCGAATGGAATTCACCCCTCCACTTT. The variable domain in full, with the rest retrieved from reference TRBV28 and TRBJ1-6, is DVKVTQSSRYLVKRTGEKVFLECVQDMDHENMFWYRQDPGLGLRLIYFSYDVKMKEKGDIPEGYSVSREKKERFSLILESASTNQTSMYLCASSSRTEWNSPLHFGNGTRLTVT.

The sample holds one count of this clone. This chain joins TRBV29-1 and TRBJ1-1; D perhaps matches TRBD1 (5 bases). Germline CDR1 is SQVTM and CDR2 is ANQGSEA. The CDR3 is 13 amino acids. Trimming cost V 4 bases and J 1 base, with 10 bases left between them. The CDR3 protein is CSVAWGGNTEAFF. The CDR3 region has the DNA TGCAGCGTTGCTTGGGGGGGGAACACTGAAGCTTTCTTT.

The chain links TRBV27 to TRBJ2-7; 9 bases are shared with TRBD1. The CDR3 runs to 13 residues. The germline gives CDR1 MNHEY, CDR2 SMNVEV (reference sequence). V lost 6 bases and J lost 3; bases outside the gene matches: 3. The CDR3 DNA reads TGTGCCAGCAGAAAGACAGGGGGCTACGAGCAGTACGTC. Translating gives CASRKTGGYEQYV.

The chain employs TRBV12-3 or TRBV12-4 and TRBJ1-1; D gene ambiguous. This CDR3 is built from 10 residues. Trimming took 8 bases from V and 8 from J, leaving 9 bases between them. The CDR3 region is CASRGSEAFF. CDR3 coding DNA: TGTGCCAGCCGGGGTTCCGAAGCTTTCTTT.

The rearrangement joins TRBV24-1 to TRBJ2-3, with 7 bases lining up with TRBD2. The germline V gene encodes CDR1 KGHDR and CDR2 SFDVKD. The CDR3 is made up of 16 amino acids. The V and J ends lost 4 bases and 6 bases, in that order; junction bases with no gene match: 12. The CDR3 is CATSDPIGLGLDTQYF. For the CDR3, the DNA is TGTGCCACCAGTGACCCTATTGGACTAGGTCTTGATACGCAGTATTTT.

The J gene is TRBJ1-3, the V gene TRBV15; D gene uncertain. Germline V gives CDR1 LNHNV, CDR2 YYDKDF (reference sequence). V was trimmed by 1 base and J by 0 bases, leaving 13 bases between them. This CDR3 is 17 amino acids long. CDR3 DNA: TGTGCCACCAGCAGAGGGTATGGCGGGATCTCTGGAAACACCATATATTTT. This sequence encodes CATSRGYGGISGNTIYF.

V usage is TRBV14 and J usage is TRBJ1-2, with TRBD1 matching 8 bases. The V and J ends lost 6 bases and 8 bases, in that order; junction bases with no gene match: 8. CDR1 SGHDN and CDR2 FVKESK come from the germline V gene. CDR3 length: 13 amino acids. This CDR3 reads CASSFDRGIGYTF. The CDR3 region has the DNA TGTGCCAGCAGTTTTGACAGGGGAATAGGCTACACCTTC.

The chain links TRBV6-2 or TRBV6-3 to TRBJ2-2, with 9 bases aligning to TRBD1. Trimming at V came to 5 bases and at J to 6 bases, leaving 7 bases not matched to a gene. The CDR3 consists of 15 residues. Germline V gene lookup returns CDR1 MNHEY and CDR2 SVGEGT. The CDR3 protein is CASSVDRGLAGELFF. The CDR3 DNA is TGTGCCAGCAGTGTGGACAGGGGTTTGGCCGGGGAGCTGTTTTTT.

V gene TRBV10-3 combines with J gene TRBJ2-5; TRBD2 is a possible D gene (5 bases). The CDR3 loop spans 12 amino acids. With 4 bases removed from V and 4 bases from J, the gap between germline ends came to 7 bases. The germline CDR1 and CDR2 sequences are ENHRY and SYGVKD. The CDR3 DNA reads as TGTGCCATCAGTGGGACTTCAGAGACCCAGTACTTC. Translating it yields CAISGTSETQYF.

J is TRBJ2-7 and V is TRBV19; 7 nucleotides line up with TRBD1. From germline, CDR1 is LNHDA and CDR2 SQIVND (reference sequence). V gave up 4 bases and J gave up 0 bases; unmatched junction bases: 6. CDR3 size: 15 residues. The CDR3 protein is CASSTRQGSSYEQYF. The CDR3 coding sequence is TGTGCCAGTAGTACTCGACAGGGAAGCTCCTACGAGCAGTACTTC.

The chain combines TRBV30 with TRBJ2-6; D possibly corresponds to TRBD1 (6 bases). The length of the CDR3 is 16 residues. The germline V and J ends were trimmed by 5 bases and 1 base, with 15 bases remaining between them. In germline, CDR1 is GTSNPN, CDR2 SVGIG (reference sequence). CDR3 sequence: CAWGVTGTSGANVLTF. The CDR3 DNA sequence: TGTGCCTGGGGAGTGACCGGGACATCTGGGGCCAACGTCCTGACTTTC.

The rearrangement joins TRBV5-1 to TRBJ2-1, with TRBD2 matching over 8 bases. CDR1 and CDR2 from the germline V gene are SGHRS and YFSETQ. This CDR3 is built from 16 residues. With 2 bases clipped from V and 8 bases from J, the junction kept 12 bases outside the gene matches. In DNA, the CDR3 is TGCGCCAGCAGCTTACCGTCTCGGGGGGGCACAGATGAGCAGTTCTTC. Its protein product is CASSLPSRGGTDEQFF. Complete variable domain (other parts from reference TRBV5-1 and TRBJ2-1): KAGVTQTPRYLIKTRGQQVTLSCSPISGHRSVSWYQQTPGQGLQFLFEYFSETQRNKGNFPGRFSGRQFSNSRSEMNVSTLELGDSALYLCASSLPSRGGTDEQFFGPGTRLTVL.

The V call is TRBV19, the J call TRBJ1-4, with D perhaps TRBD1 (6 bases). V lost 4 bases to trimming and J lost 0 bases, with 12 bases between them. The germline CDR1 and CDR2 sequences are LNHDA and SQIVND (reference sequence). The CDR3 is 16 residues long. CDR3 nucleotide sequence: TGTGCCAGTAGTACCCGGACAGTTGCAACTAATGAAAAACTGTTTTTT. Its protein is CASSTRTVATNEKLFF.

The V call is TRBV14, the J call TRBJ2-6; 8 bases agree with TRBD1. Per germline, CDR1 SGHDN and CDR2 FVKESK. The V segment lost 3 bases and the J segment 1 base; nucleotides outside the gene matches: 5. This CDR3 comprises 17 residues. The CDR3 loop is CASSHRGRGSGANVLTF. The CDR3, as DNA: TGTGCCAGCAGCCACAGGGGGCGCGGGTCTGGGGCCAACGTCCTGACTTTC.

The chain is built from TRBV3-1 (or the pseudogene TRBV3-2) and TRBJ1-2, with D uncertain. Germline values: CDR1 LGHDT, CDR2 YNNKEL (reference sequence). V dropped 2 bases and J dropped 1 base, with 17 bases sitting between them. The CDR3 consists of 17 residues. The CDR3 loop reads CASSQRSGKTSNYGYTF. The DNA for the CDR3 is TGTGCCAGCAGCCAAAGGAGTGGAAAAACCAGTAACTATGGCTACACCTTC.

The chain employs TRBV24-1 and TRBJ2-1; 11 positions match TRBD2. The CDR3 runs 15 residues. Germline CDR1 and CDR2: KGHDR and SFDVKD. V lost 6 bases, J lost 7 bases, and 7 bases stayed unmatched. CDR3 protein: CATSLSGGAQNEQFF. CDR3 sequence (DNA): TGTGCCACCAGTCTTAGCGGGGGGGCCCAGAATGAGCAGTTCTTC.

This chain uses TRBV14 with TRBJ2-3, with D possibly being TRBD1 (6 bases). Trimming left V 4 bases short and J 5 bases short, with 13 bases between. Germline CDR1 is SGHDN and CDR2 is FVKESK. This CDR3 comprises 14 residues. CDR3 DNA: TGTGCCAGCAGCCCAGGGGCCCCCCGAGATACGCAGTATTTT. This codes for CASSPGAPRDTQYF.

The rearrangement links TRBV12-3 or TRBV12-4 to TRBJ2-7; D remains ambiguous. V gave up 3 bases and J gave up 2 bases, with 2 bases separating them. CDR3 length: 11 amino acids. This CDR3 reads CASSFTYEQYF. CDR3 in DNA: TGTGCCAGCAGTTTCACCTACGAGCAGTACTTC.

J is TRBJ1-2 and V is TRBV11-1; TRBD1 matches at 9 bases. This CDR3 comprises 14 residues. Germline values: CDR1 SGHAT, CDR2 FQDESV (reference sequence). Trimming at V came to 5 bases and at J to 4 bases, leaving 5 bases not matched to a gene. The CDR3 DNA is TGTGCCAGCAGCAACAGGGGGCAGTCCTATGGCTACACCTTC. This encodes CASSNRGQSYGYTF.

The rearrangement joins TRBV6-6 to TRBJ2-2; a possible D gene is TRBD1 (6 bases). The CDR3 spans 16 residues. V lost 0 bases and J lost 5, with 13 bases in between. Germline CDR1 is MNHNY and CDR2 is SVGAGI (reference sequence). CDR3 amino acids: CASSYSTGTMTGELFF. As DNA, the CDR3 is TGTGCCAGCAGTTACTCGACCGGGACAATGACCGGGGAGCTGTTTTTT.

The gene calls are TRBV28 and TRBJ2-6; D is unclear. This CDR3 is 13 amino acids long. V was cut by 5 bases and J by 7 bases, with 9 bases left in between. CDR1 is MDHEN, CDR2 SYDVKM, per germline. The CDR3 region is CASSVGPANVLTF. DNA for the CDR3: TGTGCCAGCAGTGTGGGCCCTGCCAACGTCCTGACTTTC.

This clone is a singleton in its sample. The chain joins TRBV5-1 to TRBJ1-1, with TRBD1 matching 10 bases. The CDR3 runs to 15 residues. Trimming at V came to 4 bases and at J to 0 bases, leaving 3 bases not matched to a gene. CDR1 is SGHRS, CDR2 YFSETQ, per germline. The CDR3 DNA sequence: TGCGCCAGCAGCCCGGGACAGGGGTTGAACACTGAAGCTTTCTTT. Residues: CASSPGQGLNTEAFF.

This clone was observed a single time. This chain uses TRBV5-1 with TRBJ1-1, with D unclear. Looked up from germline, CDR1 is SGHRS and CDR2 is YFSETQ. Trimming took off 2 bases at V and 0 bases at J, with 8 bases between the two ends. The CDR3 is made up of 14 amino acids. The CDR3 loop reads CASSLNRMNTEAFF. As DNA, the CDR3 is TGCGCCAGCAGCTTAAACAGAATGAACACTGAAGCTTTCTTT.

This clone came up once. In nucleotides, the CDR3 is TGTGCCAGCAGCAGGGGACTAGCGAGTAGCACAGATACGCAGTATTTT. It codes for CASSRGLASSTDTQYF. This rearrangement joins TRBV5-4 to TRBJ2-3; 10 bases match TRBD2. This CDR3 region has 16 residues. CDR1 is SGHNT, CDR2 YYREEE, per germline (reference sequence). With V trimmed by 4 bases and J by 0 bases, 5 bases remained unmatched.